One sample yielded the 27 T cell receptor beta chains listed below, sequenced in a study of somatic mutations in cytotoxic T cells in rheumatoid arthritis. Some clones are missing from TCRdb's copy, which holds only in-frame ones; the method was immunoSEQ multiplex PCR. The sample consists of 18,000 or so clones, 82% of them appearing once. The sample was CD8+ T cells sorted from blood. These receptors were collected from an adult with rheumatoid arthritis.

The chain has TRBV28 and TRBJ1-6; D gene ambiguous. The germline CDR1 and CDR2 sequences are MDHEN and SYDVKM. The CDR3 is 17 residues long. The germline V and J ends were trimmed by 6 bases and 0 bases, with 15 bases remaining between them. In nucleotides, the CDR3 is TGTGCCAGCAGCCTTCGGGGTATAAGCTCCTATAATTCACCCCTCCACTTT. Its translation: CASSLRGISSYNSPLHF. Full variable domain (rest looked up from reference TRBV28 and TRBJ1-6): DVKVTQSSRYLVKRTGEKVFLECVQDMDHENMFWYRQDPGLGLRLIYFSYDVKMKEKGDIPEGYSVSREKKERFSLILESASTNQTSMYLCASSLRGISSYNSPLHFGNGTRLTVT.

The rearrangement joins TRBV5-4 to TRBJ1-3; D possibly corresponds to TRBD1 (5 bases). CDR1 and CDR2 from the germline V gene are SGHNT and YYREEE (reference sequence). V lost 4 bases and J 3 bases, leaving 11 bases between the germline ends. CDR3 size: 14 residues. CDR3 DNA sequence: TGTGCCAGCAGCCCGGGGGACGGTGGAAACACCATATATTTT. This sequence encodes CASSPGDGGNTIYF.

This clone was observed a single time. The rearrangement links TRBV19 to TRBJ2-1; 8 bases are shared with TRBD2. CDR1 and CDR2 from the germline V gene are LNHDA and SQIVND (reference sequence). V trimming: 3 bases; J trimming: 7 bases; junction bases outside the gene matches: 11. CDR3 length: 16 amino acids. The chain's CDR3 is CASSITARAGANEQFF. The CDR3, as DNA: TGTGCCAGTAGTATTACCGCGCGAGCGGGGGCTAATGAGCAGTTCTTC.

The chain combines TRBV4-2 with TRBJ2-7; maybe TRBD2 (6 bases). From germline, CDR1 is LGHNA and CDR2 YNFKEQ. CDR3 length: 16 residues. Trimming took off 0 bases at V and 7 bases at J, with 19 bases between the two ends. CDR3 amino acids: CASSQDRGGPFGEQYF. The CDR3 DNA reads TGTGCCAGCAGCCAAGATCGGGGAGGCCCCTTTGGTGAGCAGTACTTC.

The V and J genes are TRBV2 and TRBJ1-2; no firm D call. The V end was cut by 7 bases, the J end by 4 bases, with 16 bases between. The CDR3 contains 14 residues. CDR1 and CDR2 (germline): SNHLY, FYNNEI. The CDR3 is CASTEGGSGYGYTF. CDR3 DNA: TGTGCCAGCACCGAGGGTGGCTCTGGCTATGGCTACACCTTC.

The genes are TRBV11-3 and TRBJ2-7; D is unresolved. Per the germline V gene, CDR1 is SGHNT and CDR2 is YENEEA. Trimming removed 0 bases from V and 3 bases from J, with 12 bases in between. The CDR3 contains 15 residues. The CDR3 DNA reads as TGTGCCAGCAGCTTAGAATCGGAACAGCGCTACGAGCAGTACTTC. The encoded protein is CASSLESEQRYEQYF.

The chain carries TRBV7-2 and TRBJ1-3; D possibly corresponds to TRBD1 (6 bases). V lost 1 base and J lost 0, with 16 bases in between. The CDR3 covers 18 residues. Germline assignment: CDR1 SGHTA and CDR2 FQGNSA. In DNA, the CDR3 is TGTGCCAGCAGCTTAGGAGGGGGGGGGCTAAGCTCTGGAAACACCATATATTTT. It codes for CASSLGGGGLSSGNTIYF.

The chain is built from TRBV10-3 and TRBJ2-7; D ambiguous. V was clipped by 2 bases and J by 2 bases, with 10 bases between them. Germline CDR1 and CDR2: ENHRY and SYGVKD. The CDR3 has 14 amino acids. CDR3 loop: CAISEGPRAYEQYF. The CDR3 nucleotides are TGTGCCATCAGTGAGGGGCCCCGCGCCTACGAGCAGTACTTC.

This chain joins TRBV10-2 and TRBJ1-1, with D unresolved. With 0 bases removed from V and 1 base from J, the gap between germline ends came to 6 bases. The germline CDR1 and CDR2 sequences are WSHSY and SAAADI. This CDR3 is built from 14 residues. CDR3 sequence reads: CASSESKANTEAFF. CDR3 nucleotides: TGCGCCAGCAGTGAGTCGAAGGCGAACACTGAAGCTTTCTTT.

The rearrangement uses TRBV6-4 and TRBJ1-1; D ambiguous. CDR3 length: 14 amino acids. The V end lost 3 bases, the J end lost 1 base, and 9 bases lay between the germline ends. The V gene's germline CDR1 is MRHNA and CDR2 SNTAGT. The CDR3: CASSENFPNTEAFF. The CDR3 DNA reads as TGTGCCAGCAGTGAGAACTTCCCGAACACTGAAGCTTTCTTT.

V and J are TRBV7-9 and TRBJ1-2; D remains unclear. This CDR3 comprises 14 residues. Trimming took 5 bases from V and 2 from J, leaving 12 bases between them. Germline V gene sequence: CDR1 SEHNR, CDR2 FQNEAQ (reference sequence). The CDR3 nucleotides are TGTGCCAGCAGCACCCCGGGCTCAAACTATGGCTACACCTTC. It yields the protein CASSTPGSNYGYTF.

The V call is TRBV14, the J call TRBJ2-7, with D possibly being TRBD2 (6 bases). The CDR3 is made up of 16 amino acids. Germline V gene lookup returns CDR1 SGHDN and CDR2 FVKESK. The V gene lost 1 base and the J gene lost 6 bases, with 19 bases spanning the gap. Here the CDR3 DNA reads TGTGCCAGCAGCCAAGTATCCCCTCCCGACGGGGGCGAGCAGTACTTC. This sequence encodes CASSQVSPPDGGEQYF. The full variable domain, rest sourced from reference TRBV14 and TRBJ2-7, is EAGVTQFPSHSVIEKGQTVTLRCDPISGHDNLYWYRRVMGKEIKFLLHFVKESKQDESGMPNNRFLAERTGGTYSTLKVQPAELEDSGVYFCASSQVSPPDGGEQYFGPGTRLTVT.

V is TRBV4-1 and J is TRBJ2-5; D tentatively reads TRBD1 or TRBD2 (5 bases each). V lost 4 bases, J lost 0 bases, and 12 bases lay in between. This CDR3 is 15 amino acids long. The V gene's germline CDR1 is MGHRA and CDR2 YSYEKL. The CDR3 bases are TGCGCCAGCAGCCGAGGGCCAGGGTACCAAGAGACCCAGTACTTC. Amino acid sequence: CASSRGPGYQETQYF.

The chain employs TRBV7-9 and TRBJ2-1; 8 nucleotides align to TRBD1. The germline CDR1 and CDR2 sequences are SEHNR and FQNEAQ (reference sequence). The trim removed 5 bases at V and 9 bases at J, leaving 6 bases unmatched. The CDR3 runs 13 residues. The CDR3 spells CASSTTGAGEQFF. CDR3 sequence (DNA): TGTGCCAGCAGCACGACAGGGGCTGGTGAGCAGTTCTTC.

The chain carries TRBV6-5 and TRBJ1-2, with D maybe TRBD1 (5 bases). CDR3 length: 14 residues. V lost 2 bases, J lost 6 bases, and 13 bases lay in between. Germline loops: CDR1 MNHEY, CDR2 SVGAGI. This CDR3 is CASSYVSGKDGYTF. CDR3 DNA: TGTGCCAGCAGTTACGTGTCAGGGAAGGATGGCTACACCTTC.

Worth noting for this clone: Other DNA sequences from this sample encode an identical CDR3 as well. The V gene is TRBV7-9, the J gene TRBJ2-7; D call uncertain. Germline values: CDR1 SEHNR, CDR2 FQNEAQ (reference sequence). This CDR3 is 11 amino acids long. V shed 0 bases and J shed 7 bases, with 4 bases lying between them. Here the CDR3 reads CASSLAGEQYF. The CDR3 coding sequence is TGTGCCAGCAGCTTAGCTGGGGAGCAGTACTTC.

The chain has TRBV19 and TRBJ1-4; TRBD1 agrees at 8 bases. CDR1 is LNHDA, CDR2 SQIVND, per germline (reference sequence). Losses at the gene ends were 3 bases for V and 4 bases for J; bases not matched to a gene: 7. The CDR3 has 16 residues. The CDR3 DNA reads as TGTGCCAGTAGTATGGACAGGGAGTCCGATAATGAAAAACTGTTTTTT. Amino acid sequence: CASSMDRESDNEKLFF.

V gene TRBV29-1 combines with J gene TRBJ2-7; maybe TRBD2 (5 bases). Per germline, CDR1 SQVTM and CDR2 ANQGSEA. CDR3 length: 18 amino acids. V lost 5 bases, J lost 2 bases, and 28 bases lay in between. The CDR3 nucleotides read TGCAGCGTTCTAGCCCTTGGCCTTAACTTAGGAAATACCTACGAGCAGTACTTC. This codes for CSVLALGLNLGNTYEQYF.

Only one count was recorded for this clone. The V call is TRBV20-1, the J call TRBJ1-2; D not resolved. Germline V gene sequence: CDR1 DFQATT, CDR2 SNEGSKA (reference sequence). Trimming cost V 3 bases and J 10 bases, with 6 bases left between them. CDR3 length: 9 residues. CDR3 DNA: TGCAGTGCTAGGGAGGACTACACCTTC. Translation gives CSAREDYTF.

This chain connects TRBV9 to TRBJ1-2; 9 bases fit TRBD1. The CDR3 loop spans 15 amino acids. Germline V gene sequence: CDR1 SGDLS, CDR2 YYNGEE. The junction had 8 bases not matched to a gene; V was cut back by 4 bases and J by 4 bases. This CDR3 is CASSPEGTGSYGYTF. The CDR3 DNA reads TGTGCCAGCAGCCCCGAGGGGACAGGGTCCTATGGCTACACCTTC.

V and J are TRBV7-2 and TRBJ1-5; TRBD1 agrees at 8 bases. V gave up 5 bases and J gave up 2 bases; unmatched junction bases: 5. Germline V gene lookup returns CDR1 SGHTA and CDR2 FQGNSA. The CDR3 covers 15 residues. CDR3 amino acids: CASSPDRAGNQPQHF. In DNA, the CDR3 is TGTGCCAGCAGCCCGGACAGGGCAGGCAATCAGCCCCAGCATTTT.

The count of this clone is one. The chain combines TRBV2 with TRBJ1-2; D gene uncertain. Trimming took 4 bases from V and 6 from J, leaving 3 bases between them. The CDR3 sequence is 10 residues long. From germline, CDR1 is SNHLY and CDR2 FYNNEI. CDR3 sequence (DNA): TGTGCCAGCAGTGGTCATGGCTACACCTTC. This translates into CASSGHGYTF.

V gene TRBV29-1 combines with J gene TRBJ1-1; D gene ambiguous. The CDR3 length is 12 residues. Germline V lookup: CDR1 SQVTM, CDR2 ANQGSEA. The germline V and J ends were trimmed by 0 bases and 8 bases, with 10 bases remaining between them. This CDR3 is CSVEDVQEEAFF. Here the CDR3 DNA reads TGCAGCGTTGAAGATGTTCAGGAAGAAGCTTTCTTT.

This clone was picked up a small number of times. V usage is TRBV7-9 and J usage is TRBJ2-7; 7 bases align to TRBD1. The trim removed 8 bases at V and 3 bases at J, leaving 4 bases unmatched. This CDR3 contains 12 residues. The germline gives CDR1 SEHNR, CDR2 FQNEAQ (reference sequence). CDR3 nucleotide sequence: TGTGCCAGCCGTCGGGACAGCTACGAGCAGTACTTC. It encodes CASRRDSYEQYF.

This clone was counted a few times. The chain carries TRBV27 and TRBJ2-1; no clear D gene. Trimming took 5 bases from V and 8 from J, leaving 16 bases between them. The germline V gene has CDR1 MNHEY and CDR2 SMNVEV (reference sequence). This CDR3 spans 14 amino acids. CDR3 in DNA: TGTGCCAGCAGTCCACGAGGTTACTGGGATGAGCAGTTCTTC. The encoded protein is CASSPRGYWDEQFF.

This clone was detected only a few times. This chain uses TRBV6-5 with TRBJ2-1, with D tentatively TRBD2 (5 bases). V was cut by 6 bases and J by 6 bases, with 12 bases left in between. The CDR3 consists of 13 residues. Germline CDR1 and CDR2: MNHEY and SVGAGI. The CDR3 DNA reads TGTGCCAGCAGCCTATTTCGGGGCAATGAGCAGTTCTTC. It specifies CASSLFRGNEQFF.

The chain employs TRBV29-1 and TRBJ1-2; weak D call: TRBD1 (5 bases). Germline values: CDR1 SQVTM, CDR2 ANQGSEA. The CDR3 consists of 13 residues. Trimming stripped 5 bases from V and 4 bases from J, with 14 bases between. CDR3 sequence reads: CSVWGGEGYGYTF. For the CDR3, the DNA is TGCAGCGTTTGGGGGGGGGAAGGCTATGGCTACACCTTC.